Each of the 14 T cell receptor beta chains below was sequenced from the same sample in a study of T cells after yellow fever vaccination (dated by TCRdb to the late 2010s). Taken with the paper, the label for treatment or condition translates to: live attenuated yellow fever vaccine strain. Receptors were amplified or captured by 5' RACE. Sequenced on an Illumina NovaSeq 6000. TCRdb trimmed the raw reads at Q25, called clones with MiXCR and kept productive beta chains. When rows share a CDR3 protein, they turn into one entry using the most common DNA and genes. Present in this sample are about 250,000 distinct CDR3 sequences, 3.6% of which were seen just once. Roughly a fifth of the sample is taken by the ten largest. Sequenced material: PBMCs, taken 15 days after the yellow fever booster vaccination. Every receptor here comes from a man between 18 and 35 years old who received the YFV17D yellow fever vaccine.

This clonotype was recorded at least ten times. The rearrangement joins TRBV5-6 to TRBJ1-6; D is uncertain. Germline-derived CDR1 and CDR2 are SGHDT and YYEEEE. Trimming removed 0 bases at V and 7 bases at J, with 11 bases between. The CDR3 consists of 15 residues. The CDR3 DNA reads TGTGCCAGCAGCTTGGGTGGCAGGACGAATTCACCCCTCCACTTT. The encoded protein is CASSLGGRTNSPLHF.

This clonotype was observed at least ten times. V is TRBV27 and J is TRBJ1-4; D uncertain. Trimming cost V 6 bases and J 0 bases, with 8 bases left between them. The CDR3 consists of 14 residues. Germline values: CDR1 MNHEY, CDR2 SMNVEV (reference sequence). CDR3 coding DNA: TGTGCCAGCAGCCGGAGTGCAACTAATGAAAAACTGTTTTTT. Its protein is CASSRSATNEKLFF.

Many counts were recorded for this clonotype. V gene TRBV7-2 combines with J gene TRBJ1-3; a weak D match, TRBD1 (6 bases). V was shortened by 5 bases and J by 1 base, with 12 bases between the two germline ends. This CDR3 comprises 15 residues. CDR1 and CDR2 (germline): SGHTA, FQGNSA. The CDR3 bases are TGTGCCAGCAGCGCGAACACAGGGTCTGGAAACACCATATATTTT. This encodes CASSANTGSGNTIYF.

In its sample, this clonotype was seen many times. The gene calls are TRBV19 and TRBJ1-2; 8 positions match TRBD1. CDR1 and CDR2 from the germline V gene are LNHDA and SQIVND (reference sequence). The CDR3 length is 15 residues. After removal of 9 bases from V and 6 bases from J, the junction contained 15 bases not matched to a gene. The CDR3 reads CASKEQGGIFDGYTF. CDR3 coding DNA: TGTGCCAGCAAGGAACAGGGGGGCATTTTCGATGGCTACACCTTC.

This clonotype was observed at least ten times. The chain joins TRBV7-2 to TRBJ2-7; D is ambiguous. The CDR3 extends over 10 amino acids. The germline V and J ends were trimmed by 3 bases and 3 bases, with 0 bases remaining between them. CDR1 is SGHTA and CDR2 is FQGNSA in the germline V gene. Here the CDR3 reads CASSFYEQYF. CDR3 bases: TGTGCCAGCAGCTTCTACGAGCAGTACTTC.

This clonotype was seen repeatedly, ten times or more. The gene calls are TRBV29-1 and TRBJ2-2; TRBD1 is a possible D gene (6 bases). The CDR3 consists of 17 residues. The germline gives CDR1 SQVTM, CDR2 ANQGSEA. Trimming stripped 4 bases from V and 2 bases from J, with 20 bases between. The CDR3 bases are TGCAGCGTTGGTGTGGGGGCCCTTTACTTTAACACCGGGGAGCTGTTTTTT. Protein product: CSVGVGALYFNTGELFF.

This clonotype appeared many times. The chain combines TRBV10-3 with TRBJ2-2, with D maybe TRBD1 (6 bases). Germline V gene lookup returns CDR1 ENHRY and CDR2 SYGVKD. V lost 9 bases and J lost 6, with 17 bases in between. The CDR3 loop spans 14 amino acids. The CDR3 is CAIEERTGSGELFF. CDR3 coding DNA: TGTGCCATAGAAGAGAGAACAGGGTCCGGGGAGCTGTTTTTT.

This clonotype was recorded many times. V and J are TRBV6-5 and TRBJ1-2; 10 nucleotides align to TRBD1. The CDR3 consists of 16 residues. CDR1 and CDR2 from the germline V gene are MNHEY and SVGAGI. Germline trimming cut 0 bases from V and 4 bases from J; bases unmatched to any gene: 5. CDR3 DNA: TGTGCCAGCAGTTACTCGACGGGACAGGGGACCTATGGCTACACCTTC. Translated: CASSYSTGQGTYGYTF.

Many counts were recorded for this clonotype. The CDR3 DNA sequence: TGTGCCATCAGTGAGTCCGAAACGACCCAGTACTTC. Translated, it gives CAISESETTQYF. The gene calls are TRBV10-3 and TRBJ2-5; D remains unclear. CDR1 is ENHRY, CDR2 SYGVKD, per germline. This CDR3 spans 12 amino acids. Trimming removed 0 bases at V and 7 bases at J, with 6 bases between.

The chain joins TRBV20-1 to TRBJ2-2, with TRBD1 identical over 9 bases. The CDR3 is 14 amino acids. The ends lost 6 bases at V and 4 bases at J; junction bases unmatched: 6. The germline V gene has CDR1 DFQATT and CDR2 SNEGSKA (reference sequence). The CDR3 is CSATGTGSTGELFF. CDR3 nucleotides: TGCAGTGCAACCGGGACAGGGAGCACCGGGGAGCTGTTTTTT.

In its sample, this clonotype was seen many times. The genes are TRBV5-1 and TRBJ2-1; 8 nucleotides agree with TRBD2. The V gene end was trimmed by 9 bases and the J gene end by 10 bases; junction bases not matched to a gene: 12. CDR1 and CDR2 (germline): SGHRS, YFSETQ. CDR3 length: 13 amino acids. This CDR3 reads CATCPNSGTEQFF. For the CDR3, the DNA is TGCGCCACCTGCCCCAATAGCGGGACCGAGCAGTTCTTC.

This clonotype showed up just a few times. The chain joins TRBV5-4 to TRBJ2-2; D call uncertain. In germline, CDR1 is SGHNT, CDR2 YYREEE (reference sequence). Deletions cut 2 bases from V and 4 bases from J, with 12 bases between. CDR3 length: 15 residues. The CDR3 spells CASSFEVSGTGELFF. CDR3 in DNA: TGTGCCAGCAGCTTCGAAGTTTCAGGCACCGGGGAGCTGTTTTTT.

Only a few counts were recorded for this clonotype. The J gene is TRBJ1-1, the V gene TRBV2; D perhaps matches TRBD1 (5 bases). Deletions cut 6 bases from V and 4 bases from J, with 12 bases between. This CDR3 is 13 amino acids long. Germline V lookup: CDR1 SNHLY, CDR2 FYNNEI. CDR3 bases: TGTGCCAGCAGGGGGGAATCAGGCACTGAAGCTTTCTTT. Its translation is CASRGESGTEAFF.

In its sample, this clonotype was seen many times. This rearrangement joins TRBV7-8 to TRBJ2-6, with a tentative D call TRBD1 (6 bases). V lost 5 bases and J 0 bases, leaving 11 bases between the germline ends. There are 16 residues in the CDR3. Germline V CDR1 and CDR2: SGHVS, FQNEAQ. The CDR3 DNA is TGTGCCAGCAGCGTTCAGGGGAACTCTGGGGCCAACGTCCTGACTTTC. It yields the protein CASSVQGNSGANVLTF.